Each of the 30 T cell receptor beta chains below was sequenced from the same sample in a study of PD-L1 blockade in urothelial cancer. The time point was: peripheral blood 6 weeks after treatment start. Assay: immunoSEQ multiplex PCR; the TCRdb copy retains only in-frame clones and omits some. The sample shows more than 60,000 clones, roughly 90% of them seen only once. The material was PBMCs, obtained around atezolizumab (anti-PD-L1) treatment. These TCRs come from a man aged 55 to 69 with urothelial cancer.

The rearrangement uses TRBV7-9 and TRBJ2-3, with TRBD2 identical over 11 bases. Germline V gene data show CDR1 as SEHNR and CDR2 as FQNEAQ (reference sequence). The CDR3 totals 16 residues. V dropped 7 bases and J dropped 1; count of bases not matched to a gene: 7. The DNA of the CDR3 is TGTGCCAGCAATCCATTTAGCGGGGGGGGCACAGATACGCAGTATTTT. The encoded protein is CASNPFSGGGTDTQYF.

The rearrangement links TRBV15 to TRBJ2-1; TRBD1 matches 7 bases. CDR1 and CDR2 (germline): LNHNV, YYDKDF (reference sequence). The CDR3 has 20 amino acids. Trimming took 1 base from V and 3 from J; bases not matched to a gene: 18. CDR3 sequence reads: CATSRAPEQGPPLYYNEQFF. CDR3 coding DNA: TGTGCCACCAGCAGAGCCCCGGAACAGGGGCCCCCCCTCTACTACAATGAGCAGTTCTTC.

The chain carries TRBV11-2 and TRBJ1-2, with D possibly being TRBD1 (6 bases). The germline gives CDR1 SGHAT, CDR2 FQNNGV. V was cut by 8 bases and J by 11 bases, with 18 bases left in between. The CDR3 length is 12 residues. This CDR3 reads CASGFSTRGYTF. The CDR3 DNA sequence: TGTGCCAGCGGGTTCAGTACCAGGGGATACACCTTC. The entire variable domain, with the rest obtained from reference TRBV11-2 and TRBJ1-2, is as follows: EAGVAQSPRYKIIEKRQSVAFWCNPISGHATLYWYQQILGQGPKLLIQFQNNGVVDDSQLPKDRFSAERLKGVDSTLKIQPAKLEDSAVYLCASGFSTRGYTFGSGTRLTVV.

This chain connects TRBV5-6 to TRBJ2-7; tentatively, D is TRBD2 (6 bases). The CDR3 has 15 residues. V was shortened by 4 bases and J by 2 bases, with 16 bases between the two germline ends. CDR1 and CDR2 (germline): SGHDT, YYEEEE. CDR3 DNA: TGTGCCAGCAGCACTCCCGAGGGAGGAACCTACGAGCAGTACTTC. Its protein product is CASSTPEGGTYEQYF.

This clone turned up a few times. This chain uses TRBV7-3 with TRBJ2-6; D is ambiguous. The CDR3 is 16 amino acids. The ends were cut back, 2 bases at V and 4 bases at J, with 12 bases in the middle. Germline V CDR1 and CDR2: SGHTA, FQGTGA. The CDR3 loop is CASSLDGASGANVLTF. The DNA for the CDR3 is TGTGCCAGCAGCTTAGACGGAGCATCCGGGGCCAACGTCCTGACTTTC.

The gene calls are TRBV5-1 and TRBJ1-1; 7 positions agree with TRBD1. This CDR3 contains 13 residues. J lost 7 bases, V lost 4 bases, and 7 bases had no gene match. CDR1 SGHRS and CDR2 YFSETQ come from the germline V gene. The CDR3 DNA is TGCGCCAGCAGCCGGCCAGGGGGGAATGAAGCTTTCTTT. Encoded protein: CASSRPGGNEAFF.

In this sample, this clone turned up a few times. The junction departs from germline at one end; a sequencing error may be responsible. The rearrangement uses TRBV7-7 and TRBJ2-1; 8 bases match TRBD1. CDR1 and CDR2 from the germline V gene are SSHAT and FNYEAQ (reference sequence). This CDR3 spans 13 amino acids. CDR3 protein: CASSSPGTGEQFF. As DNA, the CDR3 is TGTGCTAGCAGCTCACCCGGGACAGGCGAGCAGTTCTTC.

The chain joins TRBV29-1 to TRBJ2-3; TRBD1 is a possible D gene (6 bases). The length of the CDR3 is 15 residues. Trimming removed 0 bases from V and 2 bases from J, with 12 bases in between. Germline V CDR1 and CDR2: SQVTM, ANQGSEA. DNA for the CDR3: TGCAGCGTTGAAGAACAACAGGGATTCACAGATACGCAGTATTTT. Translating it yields CSVEEQQGFTDTQYF.

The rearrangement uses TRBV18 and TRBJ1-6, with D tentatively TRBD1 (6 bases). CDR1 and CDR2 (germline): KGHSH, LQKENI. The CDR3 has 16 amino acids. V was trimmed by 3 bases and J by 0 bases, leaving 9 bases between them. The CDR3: CASSPDRRSYNSPLHF. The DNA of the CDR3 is TGTGCCAGCTCACCGGACAGACGCTCCTATAATTCACCCCTCCACTTT.

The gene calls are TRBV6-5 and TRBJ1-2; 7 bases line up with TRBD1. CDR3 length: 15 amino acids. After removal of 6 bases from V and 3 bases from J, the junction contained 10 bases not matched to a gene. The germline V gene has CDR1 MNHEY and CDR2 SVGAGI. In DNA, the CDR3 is TGTGCCAGCAGCCAAACAGGGGCCCTTGACTATGGCTACACCTTC. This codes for CASSQTGALDYGYTF.

This CDR3 is CASSYYSQGHTGELFF. The CDR3 region has the DNA TGTGCCAGCAGTTACTATTCCCAGGGCCATACCGGGGAGCTGTTTTTT. The V call is TRBV6-5, the J call TRBJ2-2; D may be TRBD1 (5 bases). V was shortened by 1 base and J by 5 bases, with 14 bases between the two germline ends. The CDR3 contains 16 residues. The germline V gene has CDR1 MNHEY and CDR2 SVGAGI.

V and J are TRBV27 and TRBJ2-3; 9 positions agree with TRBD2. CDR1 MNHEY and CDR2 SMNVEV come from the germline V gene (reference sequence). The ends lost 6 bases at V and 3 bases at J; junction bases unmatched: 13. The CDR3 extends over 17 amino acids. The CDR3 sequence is CASRKWGREGPTDTQYF. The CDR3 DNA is TGTGCCAGCAGAAAGTGGGGGCGGGAGGGCCCGACAGATACGCAGTATTTT.

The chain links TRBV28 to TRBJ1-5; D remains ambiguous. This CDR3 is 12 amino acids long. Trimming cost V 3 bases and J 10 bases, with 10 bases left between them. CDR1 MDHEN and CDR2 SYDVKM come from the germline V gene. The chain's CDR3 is CASSFQVFPQHF. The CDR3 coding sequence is TGTGCCAGCAGTTTCCAGGTCTTTCCCCAGCATTTT. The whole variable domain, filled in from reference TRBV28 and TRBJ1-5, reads DVKVTQSSRYLVKRTGEKVFLECVQDMDHENMFWYRQDPGLGLRLIYFSYDVKMKEKGDIPEGYSVSREKKERFSLILESASTNQTSMYLCASSFQVFPQHFGDGTRLSIL.

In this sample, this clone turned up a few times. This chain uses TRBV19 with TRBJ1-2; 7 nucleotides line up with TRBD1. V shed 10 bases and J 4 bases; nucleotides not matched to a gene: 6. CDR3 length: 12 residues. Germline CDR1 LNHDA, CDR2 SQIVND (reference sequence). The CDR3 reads CATHRGGYGYTF. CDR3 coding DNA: TGTGCCACCCACAGGGGAGGCTATGGCTACACCTTC.

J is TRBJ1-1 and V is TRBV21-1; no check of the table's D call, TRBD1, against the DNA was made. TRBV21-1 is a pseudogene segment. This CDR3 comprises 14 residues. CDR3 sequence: CASSIRQSNTEAFF. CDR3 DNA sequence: TGTGCCAGCAGCATAAGACAGAGTAACACTGAAGCTTTCTTT.

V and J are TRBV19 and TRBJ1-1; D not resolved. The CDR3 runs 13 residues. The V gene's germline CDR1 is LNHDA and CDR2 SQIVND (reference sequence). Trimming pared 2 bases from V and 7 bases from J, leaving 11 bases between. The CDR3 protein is CASSIWSGGEAFF. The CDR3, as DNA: TGTGCCAGTAGTATATGGTCGGGAGGTGAAGCTTTCTTT.

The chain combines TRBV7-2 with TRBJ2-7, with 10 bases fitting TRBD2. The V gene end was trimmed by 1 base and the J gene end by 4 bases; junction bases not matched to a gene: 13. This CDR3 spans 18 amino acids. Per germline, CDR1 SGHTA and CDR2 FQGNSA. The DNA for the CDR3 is TGTGCCAGCAGCTTAGGGTCTAGCGGGAGAGCCCTTTATTACGAGCAGTACTTC. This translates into CASSLGSSGRALYYEQYF.

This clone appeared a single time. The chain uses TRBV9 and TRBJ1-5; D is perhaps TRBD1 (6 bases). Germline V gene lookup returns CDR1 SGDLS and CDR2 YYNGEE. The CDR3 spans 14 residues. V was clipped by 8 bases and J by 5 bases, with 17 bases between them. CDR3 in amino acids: CASTQQGQDQPQHF. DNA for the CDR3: TGTGCCAGTACGCAACAGGGCCAGGATCAGCCCCAGCATTTT.

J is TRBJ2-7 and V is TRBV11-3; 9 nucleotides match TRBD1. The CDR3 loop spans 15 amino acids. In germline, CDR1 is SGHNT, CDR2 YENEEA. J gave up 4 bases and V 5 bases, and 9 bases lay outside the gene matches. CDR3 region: CASSGWDRDAYEQYF. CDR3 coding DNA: TGTGCCAGCAGCGGATGGGACAGGGACGCTTACGAGCAGTACTTC.

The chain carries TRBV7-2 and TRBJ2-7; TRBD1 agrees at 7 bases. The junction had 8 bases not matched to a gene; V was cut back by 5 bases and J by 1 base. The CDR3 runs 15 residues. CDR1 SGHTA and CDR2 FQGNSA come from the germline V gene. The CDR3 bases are TGTGCCAGCAGCCGCCGGGACAGCTTATCCTACGAGCAGTACTTC. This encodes CASSRRDSLSYEQYF. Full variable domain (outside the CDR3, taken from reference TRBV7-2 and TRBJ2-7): GAGVSQSPSNKVTEKGKDVELRCDPISGHTALYWYRQSLGQGLEFLIYFQGNSAPDKSGLPSDRFSAERTGGSVSTLTIQRTQQEDSAVYLCASSRRDSLSYEQYFGPGTRLTVT.

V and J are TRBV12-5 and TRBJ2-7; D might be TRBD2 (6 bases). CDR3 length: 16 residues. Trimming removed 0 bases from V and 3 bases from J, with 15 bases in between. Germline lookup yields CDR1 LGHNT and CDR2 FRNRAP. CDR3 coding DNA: TGTGCTAGTGGTTTGGTTCCCCTTGCGGGAAGCTACGAGCAGTACTTC. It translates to CASGLVPLAGSYEQYF.

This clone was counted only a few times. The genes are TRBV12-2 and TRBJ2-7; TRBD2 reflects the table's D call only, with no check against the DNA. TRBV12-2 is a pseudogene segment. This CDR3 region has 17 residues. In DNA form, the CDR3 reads TGTGCAAGTCGCTTAGGCGGACTAGCGGCTTACTCCTACGAGCAGTACTTC. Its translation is CASRLGGLAAYSYEQYF.

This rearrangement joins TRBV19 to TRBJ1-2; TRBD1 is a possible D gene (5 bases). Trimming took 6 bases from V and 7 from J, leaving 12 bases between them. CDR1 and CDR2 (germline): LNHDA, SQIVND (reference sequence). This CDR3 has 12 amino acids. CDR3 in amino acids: CASSGRVFGYTF. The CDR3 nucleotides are TGTGCCAGTAGCGGCAGGGTCTTTGGCTACACCTTC.

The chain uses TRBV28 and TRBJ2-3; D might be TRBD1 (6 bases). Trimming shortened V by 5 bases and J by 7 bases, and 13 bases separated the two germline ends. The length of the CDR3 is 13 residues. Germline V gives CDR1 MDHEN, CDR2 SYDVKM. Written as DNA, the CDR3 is TGTGCCAGCAGTCTACCCGGACAGAATACGCAGTATTTT. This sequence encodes CASSLPGQNTQYF.

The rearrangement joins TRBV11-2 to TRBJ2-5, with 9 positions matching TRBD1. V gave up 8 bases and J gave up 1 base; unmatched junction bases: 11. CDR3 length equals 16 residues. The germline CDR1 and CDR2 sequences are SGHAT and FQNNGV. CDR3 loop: CASQGTGKGVQETQYF. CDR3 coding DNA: TGTGCCAGCCAAGGGACAGGGAAGGGGGTCCAAGAGACCCAGTACTTC.

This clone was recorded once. The CDR3 is CASSELGGPRAGELFF. The CDR3 nucleotides read TGTGCCAGCAGTGAATTAGGGGGCCCCAGGGCCGGGGAGCTGTTTTTT. The chain links TRBV2 to TRBJ2-2; 7 bases match TRBD1. This CDR3 comprises 16 residues. Trimming at V came to 2 bases and at J to 6 bases, leaving 9 bases not matched to a gene. Germline-derived CDR1 and CDR2 are SNHLY and FYNNEI.

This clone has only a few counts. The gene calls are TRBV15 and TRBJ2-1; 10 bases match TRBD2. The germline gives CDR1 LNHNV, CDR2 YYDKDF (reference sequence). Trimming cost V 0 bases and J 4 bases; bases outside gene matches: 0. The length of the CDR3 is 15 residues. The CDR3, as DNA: TGTGCCACCAGCAGAGATAGCGGGAGGTACAATGAGCAGTTCTTC. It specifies CATSRDSGRYNEQFF.

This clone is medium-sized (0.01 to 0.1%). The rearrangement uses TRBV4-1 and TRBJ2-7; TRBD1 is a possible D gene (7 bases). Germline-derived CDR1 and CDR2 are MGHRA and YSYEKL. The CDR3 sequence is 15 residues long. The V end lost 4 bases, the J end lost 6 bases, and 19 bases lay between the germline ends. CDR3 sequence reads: CASSPSPGGSGEQYF. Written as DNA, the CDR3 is TGCGCCAGCAGCCCCAGCCCAGGGGGGAGTGGCGAGCAGTACTTC.

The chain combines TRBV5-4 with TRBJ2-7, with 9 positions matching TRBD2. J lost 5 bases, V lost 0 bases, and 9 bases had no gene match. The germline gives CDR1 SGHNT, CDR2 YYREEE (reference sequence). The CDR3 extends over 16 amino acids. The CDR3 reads CASSLVRGGWSHEQYF. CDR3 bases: TGTGCCAGCAGCTTGGTGCGGGGGGGATGGTCGCACGAGCAGTACTTC.

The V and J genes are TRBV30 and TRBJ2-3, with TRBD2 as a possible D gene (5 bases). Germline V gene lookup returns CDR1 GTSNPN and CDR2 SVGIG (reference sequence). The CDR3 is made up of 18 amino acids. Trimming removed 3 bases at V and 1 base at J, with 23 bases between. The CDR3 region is CAWRVGSGWHVGTDTQYF. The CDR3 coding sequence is TGTGCCTGGAGGGTAGGGAGCGGCTGGCATGTTGGCACAGATACGCAGTATTTT.